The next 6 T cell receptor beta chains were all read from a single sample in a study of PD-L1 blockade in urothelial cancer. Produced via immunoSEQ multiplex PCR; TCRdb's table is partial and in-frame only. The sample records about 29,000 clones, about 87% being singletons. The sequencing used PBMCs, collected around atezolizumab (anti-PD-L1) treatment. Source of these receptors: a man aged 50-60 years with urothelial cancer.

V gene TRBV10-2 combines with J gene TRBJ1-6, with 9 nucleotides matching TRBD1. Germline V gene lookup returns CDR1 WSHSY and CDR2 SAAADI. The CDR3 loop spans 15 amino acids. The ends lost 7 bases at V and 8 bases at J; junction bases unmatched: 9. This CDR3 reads CASNESRDRDSPLHF. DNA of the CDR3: TGCGCCAGCAACGAGTCCCGGGACAGGGATTCACCCCTCCACTTT.

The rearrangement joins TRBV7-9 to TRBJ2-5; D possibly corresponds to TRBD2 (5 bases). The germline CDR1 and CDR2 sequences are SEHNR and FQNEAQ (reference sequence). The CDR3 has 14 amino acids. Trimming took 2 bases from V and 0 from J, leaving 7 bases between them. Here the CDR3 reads CASSLWEYQETQYF. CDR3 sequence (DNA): TGTGCCAGCAGCTTATGGGAGTACCAAGAGACCCAGTACTTC.

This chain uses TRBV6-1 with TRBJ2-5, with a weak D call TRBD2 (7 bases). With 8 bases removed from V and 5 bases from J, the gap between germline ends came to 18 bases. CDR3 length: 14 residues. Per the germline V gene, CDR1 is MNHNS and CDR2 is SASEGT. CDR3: CASFQRGGRETQYF. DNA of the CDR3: TGTGCCAGCTTCCAAAGGGGGGGCCGGGAGACCCAGTACTTC.

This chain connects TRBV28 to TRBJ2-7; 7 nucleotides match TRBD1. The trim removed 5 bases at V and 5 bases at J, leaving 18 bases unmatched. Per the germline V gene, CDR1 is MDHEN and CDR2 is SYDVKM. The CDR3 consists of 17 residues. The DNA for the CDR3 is TGTGCCAGCAGTCTCGAGGGGCTCGGGACAGTCCCTAACGAGCAGTACTTC. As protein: CASSLEGLGTVPNEQYF. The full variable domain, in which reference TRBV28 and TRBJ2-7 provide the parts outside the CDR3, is DVKVTQSSRYLVKRTGEKVFLECVQDMDHENMFWYRQDPGLGLRLIYFSYDVKMKEKGDIPEGYSVSREKKERFSLILESASTNQTSMYLCASSLEGLGTVPNEQYFGPGTRLTVT.

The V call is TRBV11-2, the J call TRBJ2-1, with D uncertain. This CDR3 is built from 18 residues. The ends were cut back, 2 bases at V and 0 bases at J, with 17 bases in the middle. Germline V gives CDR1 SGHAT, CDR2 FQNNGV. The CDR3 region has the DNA TGTGCCAGCAGCTTAAACTTACGATTACCCTCCTCCTACAATGAGCAGTTCTTC. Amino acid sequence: CASSLNLRLPSSYNEQFF.

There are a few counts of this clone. The chain's CDR3 is CASSGTSGSYEQYF. The CDR3 DNA is TGTGCCAGCAGCGGGACTAGCGGCTCCTACGAGCAGTACTTC. The chain employs TRBV9 and TRBJ2-7; 10 nucleotides line up with TRBD2. V trimming: 3 bases; J trimming: 0 bases; junction bases outside the gene matches: 0. This CDR3 is 14 amino acids long. Per germline, CDR1 SGDLS and CDR2 YYNGEE.